This record looks at one T cell receptor (beta chain) sequence and its context. Its specificity is unknown. The sample originates from a study of cytomegalovirus exposure and HLA in healthy donors. The study, taken as a whole, reports: Generally TCR sequences proved uncommon, though certain public TCRs appeared in numerous donors.

Data came from immunoSEQ multiplex PCR; TCRdb stores just in-frame clones and leaves some out. The sample includes about 38,000 clones, roughly 93% of them seen just once. The specimen sequenced was PBMCs. The sequence came from a man between 18 and 35 years old in good health and CMV-seronegative.

CDR3 loop: CASSEQGPYYGYTF. The DNA of the CDR3 is TGTGCCAGCAGTGAACAGGGGCCTTACTATGGCTACACCTTC. V gene TRBV6-1 combines with J gene TRBJ1-2, with TRBD1 as a possible D gene (6 bases). Deletions cut 2 bases from V and 3 bases from J, with 10 bases between. This CDR3 has 14 amino acids. CDR1 is MNHNS and CDR2 is SASEGT in the germline V gene.